Listed here are 4 T cell receptor beta chains from one sample, sequenced in a study of T cell responses to AZD1222 COVID-19 vaccine. Only in-frame clones appear in the TCRdb table, and some are missing; sequencing was by immunoSEQ multiplex PCR. The sample shows about 150,000 clones, about 93% of them seen only once. The sample here was peripheral blood, taken 28 days after the second AZD1222 dose. Source of these receptors: an adult who received the AZD1222 COVID-19 vaccine.

This clone was observed once. The J gene is TRBJ1-6, the V gene TRBV3-1 (or the pseudogene TRBV3-2); 9 nucleotides agree with TRBD1. The trim removed 4 bases at V and 9 bases at J, leaving 10 bases unmatched. The germline V gene encodes CDR1 LGHDT and CDR2 YNNKEL (reference sequence). CDR3 length equals 16 residues. CDR3 region: CASSPRVPGQGSPLHF. The CDR3 DNA is TGTGCCAGCAGCCCGCGAGTCCCGGGACAGGGTTCACCCCTCCACTTT.

This clone was seen a handful of times. This rearrangement joins TRBV11-2 to TRBJ1-2; D is perhaps TRBD1 (6 bases). V was trimmed by 5 bases and J by 4 bases, leaving 11 bases between them. Germline CDR1 reads SGHAT; CDR2 reads FQNNGV. The CDR3 spans 13 residues. The CDR3 is CASSPGTSYGYTF. CDR3 nucleotides: TGTGCCAGCAGCCCGGGGACATCCTATGGCTACACCTTC.

The J gene is TRBJ1-2, the V gene TRBV29-1; D is unresolved. Germline CDR1 reads SQVTM; CDR2 reads ANQGSEA. This CDR3 has 14 residues. V gave up 1 base and J gave up 3 bases, with 12 bases separating them. Here the CDR3 reads CSVEGFRKDYGYTF. CDR3 sequence (DNA): TGCAGCGTTGAAGGATTCAGGAAAGACTATGGCTACACCTTC.

The CDR3 nucleotides read TGTGCCAGCAGCTTAGACGGGACAATGGATCGCCCCATATATTTT. Residues: CASSLDGTMDRPIYF. V is TRBV7-6 and J is TRBJ1-3, with D perhaps matching TRBD1 (6 bases). This CDR3 region has 15 residues. Trimming shortened V by 1 base and J by 11 bases, and 18 bases separated the two germline ends. Germline CDR1 SGHVS, CDR2 FNYEAQ.